A selection of T cell receptor beta chains follows, all from one sample in a study of regulatory T cells in long-lasting Graves disease. In TCRdb, the multiplex PCR reads were re-called with MiXCR into one record per CDR3 protein. The sample yields 500,000 to 800,000 distinct CDR3 sequences, around 32% seen once. This specimen consisted of peripheral blood mononuclear cells (PBMCs), obtained when the disease was refractory, from a patient treated with antithyroid drugs. Every receptor here comes from a female donor with Graves disease. CDR3s include the opening cysteine and the closing phenylalanine or tryptophan. A D gene is named only where the DNA matches it firmly. Size is omitted from some rows. Given values are once, few, many or a class for expanded clones.

.	TRBJ1-1	TRBV4-1	.	CASSQGWAEAFF	TGCGCCAGCAGCCAAGGATGGGCTGAAGCTTTCTTT
.	TRBJ1-1	TRBV12-3/TRBV12-4	.	CASSLGAGVLGTEAFF	TGTGCCAGCAGTTTGGGTGCAGGGGTTTTGGGGACTGAAGCTTTCTTT
TRBD2	TRBJ2-7	TRBV25-1	.	CASSAGLAGAEQYF	TGTGCCAGCAGTGCAGGACTAGCGGGAGCCGAGCAGTACTTC
TRBD2	TRBJ2-7	TRBV28	many	CASSFRGRLAGDHEQYF	TGTGCCAGCAGTTTCCGTGGGCGACTAGCGGGAGACCACGAGCAGTACTTC
.	TRBJ1-1	TRBV15	.	CATSTPGGGRGTEAFF	TGTGCCACCAGCACCCCTGGGGGAGGGCGCGGCACTGAAGCTTTCTTT
.	TRBJ1-1	TRBV11-2	few	CASSLAGWRGTTEAFF	TGTGCCAGCAGCTTAGCGGGATGGCGGGGGACCACTGAAGCTTTCTTT
.	TRBJ1-2	TRBV29-1	.	CSVEAGVYGYTF	TGCAGCGTTGAAGCGGGGGTATATGGCTACACCTTC
.	TRBJ1-1	TRBV29-1	.	CSVRPGDTEAFF	TGCAGCGTTCGTCCGGGGGACACTGAAGCTTTCTTT
.	TRBJ1-2	TRBV6-1	few	CASRLGAGVAGYTF	TGTGCCAGCAGACTCGGGGCAGGTGTGGCTGGCTACACCTTC
TRBD1	TRBJ1-1	TRBV27	.	CASSYLGQGIAEAFF	TGTGCCAGCAGTTACCTGGGACAGGGTATAGCTGAAGCTTTCTTT
.	TRBJ1-1	TRBV19	.	CASKTDGLNTEAFF	TGTGCCAGTAAGACGGACGGGTTGAACACTGAAGCTTTCTTT
.	TRBJ1-5	TRBV4-1	.	CASSHPRTGERQPQHF	TGCGCCAGCAGCCACCCGCGAACAGGTGAGAGACAGCCCCAGCATTTT
.	TRBJ1-2	TRBV19	.	CASSTSGVGGYTF	TGTGCCAGTAGTACCTCAGGGGTGGGGGGCTACACCTTC
TRBD1	TRBJ1-2	TRBV7-9	.	CASSLASGTEKSYGYTF	TGTGCCAGCAGCTTAGCGTCCGGGACAGAGAAATCCTATGGCTACACCTTC
.	TRBJ1-4	TRBV11-2	few	CASSLSGALSEKLFF	TGTGCCAGCAGCTTATCAGGGGCTCTTTCTGAAAAACTGTTTTTT
TRBD1	TRBJ1-4	TRBV7-3	.	CASSLLQGTGVLKANEKLFF	TGTGCCAGCAGCTTATTACAAGGGACAGGGGTCCTAAAGGCTAATGAAAAACTGTTTTTT
TRBD2	TRBJ2-1	TRBV12-3/TRBV12-4	.	CASSLLGLAGVHVEGEQFF	TGTGCCAGCTCCCTCCTGGGACTAGCGGGAGTCCACGTCGAGGGTGAGCAGTTCTTC